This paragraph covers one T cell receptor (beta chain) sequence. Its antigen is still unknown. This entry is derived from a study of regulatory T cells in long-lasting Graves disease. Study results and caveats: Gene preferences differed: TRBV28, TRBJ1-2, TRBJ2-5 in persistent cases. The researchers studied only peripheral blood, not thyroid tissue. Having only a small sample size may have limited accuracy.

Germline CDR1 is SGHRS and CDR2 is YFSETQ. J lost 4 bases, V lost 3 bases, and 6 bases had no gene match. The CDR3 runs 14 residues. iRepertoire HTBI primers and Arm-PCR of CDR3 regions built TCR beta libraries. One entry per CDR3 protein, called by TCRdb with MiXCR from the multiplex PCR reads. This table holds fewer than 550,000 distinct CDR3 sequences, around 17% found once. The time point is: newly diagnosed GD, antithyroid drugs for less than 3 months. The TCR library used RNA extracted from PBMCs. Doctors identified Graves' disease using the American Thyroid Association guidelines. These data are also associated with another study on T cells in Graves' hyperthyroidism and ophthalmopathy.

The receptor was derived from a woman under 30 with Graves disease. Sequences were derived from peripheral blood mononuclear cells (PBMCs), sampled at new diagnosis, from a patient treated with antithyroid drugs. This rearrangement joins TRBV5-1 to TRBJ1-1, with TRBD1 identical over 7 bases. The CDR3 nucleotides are TGCGCCAGCAGCTCCGGGACAGTGGGCACTGAAGCTTTCTTT. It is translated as CASSSGTVGTEAFF.